Listed below are T cell receptor beta chains from one sample, sequenced in a study of blood T cell repertoires in COVID-19. Clones were sequenced by immunoSEQ multiplex PCR, and TCRdb holds only the in-frame ones, with some missing. The sample includes about 310,000 clones, approximately 81% seen only once; the top ten take about 1.9%. The sequenced sample consisted of PBMCs or T cells enriched from blood (not recorded which). All receptors come from a woman aged 25 to 39 who had been exposed to COVID-19. Each CDR3 is given with its conserved first and last residue. The D gene is left open where the match is weak. A clone size is listed for some rows: how often the clone was seen (once, few, many), or a class if it is expanded.

>-|TRBJ1-1|-|TRBV28
TGTGCCAGCAGTTTGCGGGACTTGTACACTGAAGCTTTCTTT
CASSLRDLYTEAFF
>-|TRBJ1-2|TRBD1|TRBV3-1/TRBV3-2
TGTGCCAGCAGCCATGCGGGAGGGGGCATCGATGGCTACACCTTC
CASSHAGGGIDGYTF
>-|TRBJ2-6|-|TRBV19
TGTGCCAGTAGTATAGTGCAGGGTGGGGCCAACGTCCTGACTTTC
CASSIVQGGANVLTF
>once|TRBJ1-5|TRBD1|TRBV25-1
TGTGCCAGCAGTGAAGGACAGGGTAATCAGCCCCAGCATTTT
CASSEGQGNQPQHF
>-|TRBJ1-2|-|TRBV7-2
TGTGCCAGCAGCGAAGGGGGGGGGCCCCTGAAGGGGGGCTACACCTTC
CASSEGGGPLKGGYTF
>-|TRBJ2-3|-|TRBV6-2/TRBV6-3
TGTGCCAGCAGTTCCCGGGACACTGGGCAAGATACGCAGTATTTT
CASSSRDTGQDTQYF
>-|TRBJ1-6|-|TRBV18
TGTGCCAGCTCTCAGGGGCGAGATAATTCACCCCTCCACTTT
CASSQGRDNSPLHF
>once|TRBJ1-1|-|TRBV29-1
TGCAGCGCTGCCACAGGGCTGAACACTGAAGCTTTCTTT
CSAATGLNTEAFF
>-|TRBJ1-3|-|TRBV10-3
TGTGCCATCTCCCCATCTCCGGGGAGGGGAAACACCATATATTTT
CAISPSPGRGNTIYF
>-|TRBJ1-1|-|TRBV27
TGTGCCAGCAGCCCCCAGGGGAACACTGAAGCTTTCTTT
CASSPQGNTEAFF
>few|TRBJ2-3|TRBD2|TRBV5-1
TGCGCCAGCAGCTTGCCTAGCGGGGTTGATACGCAGTATTTT
CASSLPSGVDTQYF
>-|TRBJ1-1|-|TRBV20-1
TGCAGTGCTTATAACACTGAAGCTTTCTTT
CSAYNTEAFF
>once|TRBJ1-1|-|TRBV4-3
TGCGCCAGCAGCCAAGACAGTAGAGGAGGGGCCACTGAAGCTTTCTTT
CASSQDSRGGATEAFF
>-|TRBJ2-1|TRBD2|TRBV18
TGTGCCAGCTCGCGTCGGACTAGCGGGGGGGAAAATGAGCAGTTCTTC
CASSRRTSGGENEQFF
>-|TRBJ1-3|-|TRBV12-2
TGTGCAAGTCGCCGCCTGGACAGCTCTGGAAACACCATATATTTT
CASRRLDSSGNTIYF
>few|TRBJ1-2|-|TRBV28
TGTGCCAGCAGTTTAATTATCCGGGAGGATGGCTACACCTTC
CASSLIIREDGYTF
>-|TRBJ2-3|TRBD2|TRBV28
TGTGCCACCCAGCGGGGCCAGATTGATACGCAGTATTTT
CATQRGQIDTQYF
>-|TRBJ2-5|TRBD2|TRBV2
TGTGCCAGCAATGGACTAGTTAACTCGGGGGAGACCCAGTACTTC
CASNGLVNSGETQYF
>-|TRBJ2-7|-|TRBV6-5
TGTGCCAGCAGGCACATTTCCGAGCAGTACTTC
CASRHISEQYF
>-|TRBJ2-6|TRBD1|TRBV3-1/TRBV3-2
TGTGCCAGCAGCCAAGAAGGGAGAGGGGGCCGGGCTGGGGCCAACGTCCTGACTTTC
CASSQEGRGGRAGANVLTF
>-|TRBJ1-1|-|TRBV2
TGTGCCAGCAGTTCATCAGGGGAATGGAACACTGAAGCTTTCTTT
CASSSSGEWNTEAFF
>-|TRBJ1-4|-|TRBV18
TGTGCCAGCTCAGCAATAAGGACTTCTGAAAAACTGTTTTTT
CASSAIRTSEKLFF
>-|TRBJ2-5|TRBD1|TRBV19
TGTGCCAGTAGTAACCGGGACAGACAAGAGACCCAGTACTTC
CASSNRDRQETQYF
>-|TRBJ2-1|-|TRBV19
TGTGCCAGTAGGGGGCGGGGGCTGGACTCCTACAATGAGCAGTTCTTC
CASRGRGLDSYNEQFF
>-|TRBJ2-7|TRBD2|TRBV5-4
TGTGCCAGCAGCCCCCGATTGGGGACTAGCGGGGACGAGCAGTACTTC
CASSPRLGTSGDEQYF
>-|TRBJ1-2|TRBD1|TRBV5-4
TGTGCCAGCAGCTTTGGACAGGGAAAAAACTATGGCTACACCTTC
CASSFGQGKNYGYTF